The 17 T cell receptor beta chains below all came from one sample that was sequenced in a study of T cells in women clearing cervical HPV infection. The assay was immunoSEQ multiplex PCR, and TCRdb's table has in-frame clones only and misses some. The sample includes around 28,000 clones. The sample consisted of blood buffy coat. The receptors here all came from a woman between 18 and 70 years old with a cervical HPV16 infection that either progressed to CIN3+ or cleared (not recorded which).

For this clone: The CDR3 extends 3 residues past the end of the read, so its final part is completed from the germline J gene. The rearrangement links TRBV19 to TRBJ1-2, with D unresolved. This CDR3 has 14 residues. Germline CDR1 is LNHDA and CDR2 is SQIVND (reference sequence). V lost 1 base and J lost 5, with 11 bases in between. The CDR3 protein is CASSIGEGWYGYTF. CDR3 DNA (partial): TGTGCCAGTAGTATAGGTGAAGGGTGGTATGGC.

Points on this clone: The missing CDR3 end, 3 residues past where the read stops, is filled in from the germline J gene. The rearrangement joins TRBV7-3 to TRBJ1-1; no clear D. This CDR3 spans 14 amino acids. Germline V gene data show CDR1 as SGHTA and CDR2 as FQGTGA. Trimming removed 1 base from V and 1 base from J, with 7 bases in between. The sequenced part of the CDR3 DNA is TGTGCCAGCAGCTTAAACAGTAGGAACACTGAA. This encodes CASSLNSRNTE. The whole CDR3 reads CASSLNSRNTEAFF.

A remark on this clone: The DNA ends 3 residues before the CDR3 does, and the rest of the CDR3 is filled in from the germline J gene. The rearrangement joins TRBV10-1 to TRBJ2-6; D is undetermined. Trimming left V 8 bases short and J 2 bases short, with 7 bases between. This CDR3 has 13 residues. Germline CDR1 reads WNHNN; CDR2 reads SYGVQD (reference sequence). Partial CDR3 DNA: TGCGCCAGCGGTGCCGCTGGGGCCAACGTC. This codes for CASGAAGANV. The whole CDR3 protein reads CASGAAGANVLTF.

For this clone: The observed sequence ends 3 residues before the CDR3 terminus, with the missing tail filled in from the germline J gene. V and J are TRBV12-3 or TRBV12-4 and TRBJ2-7; 11 bases agree with TRBD1. Unmatched junction bases numbered 2, after V lost 4 bases and J lost 3 bases. The CDR3 is made up of 14 amino acids. Partial CDR3 DNA: TGTGCCAGCAGTTCCGGGACAGGGGGCTACGAG. Protein sequence: CASSSGTGGYE. The complete CDR3 protein is CASSSGTGGYEQYF.

Worth noting for this clone: The read terminates 3 residues before the CDR3 end, so the remaining end is supplied by the germline J gene. V is TRBV5-1 and J is TRBJ1-4, with D tentatively TRBD1 (6 bases). Germline V gives CDR1 SGHRS, CDR2 YFSETQ. CDR3 size: 17 residues. The sequenced part of the CDR3 DNA is TGCGCCAGCAGCTTGTTGAGCAGCTCTGGGGGGGCCAACGTA. Translated: CASSLLSSSGGANV. The entire CDR3 sequence reads CASSLLSSSGGANVLFF.

In the case of this clone: Read data end 3 residues before the CDR3 end; the end is taken from the germline J gene. This rearrangement joins TRBV30 to TRBJ1-1; no clear D gene. V was pared by 2 bases and J by 4 bases, with 8 bases between. This CDR3 is built from 12 residues. The V gene's germline CDR1 is GTSNPN and CDR2 SVGIG (reference sequence). The CDR3 reads CAWSPGFTEAFF. CDR3 DNA (partial): TGTGCCTGGAGTCCAGGATTCACTGAA.

About this clone: The read falls 3 residues short of the CDR3 end, and the missing part is taken from the germline J gene. V and J are TRBV20-1 and TRBJ2-7, with TRBD1 as a possible D gene (5 bases). The CDR3 spans 12 residues. The V end lost 3 bases, the J end lost 3 bases, and 9 bases lay between the germline ends. CDR1 and CDR2 from the germline V gene are DFQATT and SNEGSKA (reference sequence). The CDR3 sequence: CSARGQIYEQYF. The DNA read from the CDR3 is TGCAGTGCTAGGGGGCAGATCTACGAG.

Worth noting for this clone: The CDR3 end lies 3 residues beyond the end of the read and is filled in from the germline J gene. This chain uses TRBV20-1 with TRBJ1-6; TRBD1 agrees at 7 bases. Germline V lookup: CDR1 DFQATT, CDR2 SNEGSKA (reference sequence). V shed 4 bases, J shed 3 bases, and the junction held 15 bases outside the gene matches. The CDR3 is made up of 18 amino acids. The sequenced part of the CDR3 DNA is TGCAGTGCTACGTCACTAAAGACAGGGAACCTCTATAATTCACCC. Translation: CSATSLKTGNLYNSP. The whole CDR3 is CSATSLKTGNLYNSPLHF.

On this clone: The missing CDR3 end, 3 residues past where the read stops, is filled in from the germline J gene. The chain has TRBV5-1 and TRBJ1-6, with TRBD1 as a possible D gene (6 bases). CDR3 length: 16 residues. V shed 1 base and J shed 7 bases, with 15 bases lying between them. Germline V lookup: CDR1 SGHRS, CDR2 YFSETQ. The CDR3 here is CASSLLLRTENSPLHF. The CDR3 DNA, read in part, is TGCGCCAGCAGCTTGTTGCTTCGGACAGAAAATTCACCC.

Notes on this clone: The read comes to an end 3 residues before the CDR3 does, leaving the germline J gene to fill in the end. The chain has TRBV29-1 and TRBJ2-7; 11 bases map to TRBD1. Per germline, CDR1 SQVTM and CDR2 ANQGSEA. The CDR3 has 13 residues. The junction had 5 bases not matched to a gene; V was cut back by 6 bases and J by 4 bases. The part of the CDR3 DNA that was read is TGCAGCGTCGGGGACAGGGGGGGGTACGAG. It translates to CSVGDRGGYE. The whole CDR3 is CSVGDRGGYEQYF.

In the case of this clone: The CDR3 extends 3 residues past the end of the read, so its final part is completed from the germline J gene. The chain uses TRBV2 and TRBJ2-3; D possibly corresponds to TRBD1 (6 bases). The germline V gene has CDR1 SNHLY and CDR2 FYNNEI. This CDR3 has 14 residues. The sequenced part of the CDR3 DNA is TGTGCCAGCAGTGGCGAGGACGAGGGGGAGACG. Translation: CASSGEDEGET. The full CDR3 reads CASSGEDEGETQYF.

As concerns this clone: The sequence runs out 3 residues before the end of the CDR3; the remainder is reconstructed from the germline J gene. The chain couples TRBV5-4 to TRBJ2-5; 8 bases agree with TRBD1. The V and J ends lost 0 bases and 1 base, in that order; junction bases with no gene match: 2. There are 15 residues in the CDR3. Germline CDR1 and CDR2: SGHNT and YYREEE (reference sequence). The DNA read from the CDR3 is TGTGCCAGCAGCTTGGCAGGGGGCATCCAAGAGACC. Translated, it gives CASSLAGGIQET. The full CDR3 protein reads CASSLAGGIQETQYF.

Comments on this clone: The read comes to an end 3 residues before the CDR3 does, leaving the germline J gene to fill in the end. The V and J genes are TRBV9 and TRBJ2-3, with 7 bases that match TRBD2. V dropped 1 base and J dropped 6; count of bases not matched to a gene: 14. Germline lookup yields CDR1 SGDLS and CDR2 YYNGEE. CDR3 length: 17 amino acids. The CDR3 bases that were read are TGTGCCAGCAGCGTAACCCCTTTAGAAGGGGAGGGGGATACG. This encodes CASSVTPLEGEGDT. The entire CDR3 is CASSVTPLEGEGDTQYF.

Details on this clone: Read data end 3 residues before the CDR3 end; the end is taken from the germline J gene. V gene TRBV18 combines with J gene TRBJ2-7; 10 nucleotides line up with TRBD2. In germline, CDR1 is KGHSH, CDR2 LQKENI. The CDR3 has 16 residues. V dropped 3 bases and J dropped 1; count of bases not matched to a gene: 6. CDR3 sequence reads: CASSPRGLAESYEQYF. The DNA read from the CDR3 is TGTGCCAGCTCACCGAGAGGACTAGCGGAGTCCTACGAG.

To note about this clone: The CDR3 extends 3 residues past the end of the read, so its final part is completed from the germline J gene. The chain joins TRBV6-2 or TRBV6-3 to TRBJ2-1; the D gene is possibly TRBD2 (5 bases). Germline lookup yields CDR1 MNHEY and CDR2 SVGEGT. The CDR3 length is 11 residues. V lost 4 bases to trimming and J lost 9 bases, with 7 bases between them. The CDR3 DNA, read in part, is TGTGCCAGCAGTTTAGCGACTGAG. As protein: CASSLATE. The entire CDR3 sequence reads CASSLATEQFF.

A note on this clone: The read ends 3 residues before the CDR3 terminus; that terminus is restored from the germline J gene. The rearrangement uses TRBV20-1 and TRBJ2-7, with D possibly matching TRBD2 (6 bases). This CDR3 spans 14 amino acids. Germline CDR1 is DFQATT and CDR2 is SNEGSKA (reference sequence). V was shortened by 7 bases and J by 0 bases, with 16 bases between the two germline ends. Incomplete CDR3 DNA: TGCAGTGGAGAGCTTAGCGGAAACTCCTACGAG. It is translated as CSGELSGNSYE. The entire CDR3 protein is CSGELSGNSYEQYF.

A word on this clone: Sequencing ends 3 residues short of the CDR3 end; the germline J gene provides the rest. The chain joins TRBV19 to TRBJ1-2; 7 nucleotides align to TRBD1. The CDR3 extends over 14 amino acids. The germline gives CDR1 LNHDA, CDR2 SQIVND (reference sequence). J lost 3 bases, V lost 7 bases, and 8 bases had no gene match. CDR3 amino acids: CASTPTGEDYGYTF. The DNA read from the CDR3 is TGTGCCAGTACCCCCACAGGGGAGGACTATGGC. The full variable domain, completed using reference TRBV19 and TRBJ1-2, is DGGITQSPKYLFRKEGQNVTLSCEQNLNHDAMYWYRQDPGQGLRLIYYSQIVNDFQKGDIAEGYSVSREKKESFPLTVTSAQKNPTAFYLCASTPTGEDYGYTFGSGTRLTVV.